Shown below are 20 T cell receptor beta chains from a single sample sequenced in a study of Ad26.COV2.S vaccination and SARS-CoV-2 variants. The method was immunoSEQ multiplex PCR; TCRdb's version includes in-frame clones alone and lacks a portion of them. In the table there are 450,000 to 550,000 clones, 80% to 90% of which are singletons. Treatment: some 20 received Ad26.COV2.S at low or high dose, single or two shots; 5 received placebo; per-sample allocation not given. The study sampled participants on day 63 after the first vaccine or placebo injection. The specimen was peripheral blood, collected in a trial of Ad26.COV2.S vaccine versus placebo. The receptors were sampled from a person aged 18 to 59 who received the Ad26.COV2.S COVID-19 vaccine or a placebo.

This chain links TRBV21-1 with TRBJ1-1; the table's D call, TRBD1, was not checked against the DNA. TRBV21-1 is a recognized pseudogene. The CDR3 is made up of 16 amino acids. CDR3 protein: CASNKAPDRENTEAFF. The CDR3 DNA follows: TGTGCCAGCAACAAAGCCCCCGACAGGGAGAACACTGAAGCTTTCTTT.

The V and J genes are TRBV6-5 and TRBJ2-4; D unresolved. Per germline, CDR1 MNHEY and CDR2 SVGAGI. The CDR3 loop spans 13 amino acids. Trimming took off 2 bases at V and 16 bases at J, with 18 bases between the two ends. The CDR3 reads CASSYRPDKVSYF. The CDR3 nucleotides are TGTGCCAGCAGTTACCGCCCCGATAAAGTGTCCTACTTC.

The rearrangement joins TRBV5-1 to TRBJ2-1; 12 bases align to TRBD2. The J segment lost 5 bases and the V segment lost 4 bases, leaving 7 bases of the junction unmatched. This CDR3 has 16 amino acids. Per germline, CDR1 SGHRS and CDR2 YFSETQ. CDR3 protein: CASSPTTSGSDNEQFF. The CDR3 region has the DNA TGCGCCAGCAGCCCAACGACTAGCGGGAGCGACAATGAGCAGTTCTTC.

The chain combines TRBV10-2 with TRBJ2-3, with 13 bases aligning to TRBD2. The CDR3 sequence is 15 residues long. Per germline, CDR1 WSHSY and CDR2 SAAADI. J lost 6 bases, V lost 6 bases, and 6 bases had no gene match. The CDR3 DNA is TGCGCCAGCAGGAAGACTAGCGGGGGGTCGGATACGCAGTATTTT. The encoded protein is CASRKTSGGSDTQYF.

This chain's CDR3 is CASRPTGGIDVGTEAFF. The CDR3 coding sequence is TGTGCCAGCAGGCCCACAGGGGGCATCGATGTGGGCACTGAAGCTTTCTTT. V is TRBV7-9 and J is TRBJ1-1, with 9 bases lining up with TRBD1. From germline, CDR1 is SEHNR and CDR2 FQNEAQ (reference sequence). The length of the CDR3 is 17 residues. V was clipped by 6 bases and J by 4 bases; unmatched bases: 15.

The chain links TRBV2 to TRBJ1-2; D is unclear. From germline, CDR1 is SNHLY and CDR2 FYNNEI. This CDR3 is built from 15 residues. V lost 7 bases, J lost 7 bases, and 22 bases lay in between. CDR3 in DNA: TGTGCCAGCACTCCTACGCGGCTTTTTTCGCGTGGCTACACCTTC. Protein sequence: CASTPTRLFSRGYTF.

The rearrangement joins TRBV14 to TRBJ2-7; D remains unclear. Germline assignment: CDR1 SGHDN and CDR2 FVKESK. The length of the CDR3 is 12 residues. Trimming took 1 base from V and 4 from J, leaving 5 bases between them. CDR3 bases: TGTGCCAGCAGCCAAGGGTGGTACGAGCAGTACTTC. The encoded protein is CASSQGWYEQYF.

This rearrangement joins TRBV28 to TRBJ2-1; D may match TRBD1 or TRBD2 (6 bases each). The germline V gene encodes CDR1 MDHEN and CDR2 SYDVKM. Trimming removed 5 bases at V and 0 bases at J, with 17 bases between. This CDR3 has 17 amino acids. CDR3 in amino acids: CASSLGGRWISYNEQFF. For the CDR3, the DNA is TGTGCCAGCAGTCTCGGGGGCCGGTGGATCTCCTACAATGAGCAGTTCTTC.

The rearrangement uses TRBV6-5 and TRBJ2-7, with no clear D. Trimming pared 3 bases from V and 0 bases from J, leaving 9 bases between. Germline V gene lookup returns CDR1 MNHEY and CDR2 SVGAGI. The CDR3 totals 14 residues. The CDR3 sequence is CASSYGIYSYEQYF. In nucleotides, the CDR3 is TGTGCCAGCAGTTATGGCATCTACTCCTACGAGCAGTACTTC.

The chain employs TRBV15 and TRBJ2-2, with D possibly being TRBD1 or TRBD2 (6 bases each). Germline V gives CDR1 LNHNV, CDR2 YYDKDF (reference sequence). Trimming left V 8 bases short and J 2 bases short, with 12 bases between. This CDR3 spans 14 amino acids. CDR3 nucleotide sequence: TGTGCCACCGGGGGGCCGGTTAACACCGGGGAGCTGTTTTTT. Encoded protein: CATGGPVNTGELFF.

The V gene is TRBV14, the J gene TRBJ2-3, with 7 bases fitting TRBD1. CDR3 length: 13 residues. V lost 4 bases, J lost 3 bases, and 1 base stayed unmatched. In germline, CDR1 is SGHDN, CDR2 FVKESK. CDR3 sequence reads: CASSRGQTDTQYF. CDR3 nucleotides: TGTGCCAGCAGCCGGGGACAGACAGATACGCAGTATTTT.

The CDR3 loop is CASSLFPQGKSTLHF. For the CDR3, the DNA is TGTGCCAGCAGTTTATTCCCACAGGGAAAGTCGACCCTCCACTTT. This chain joins TRBV27 and TRBJ1-6; tentative D call: TRBD1 (6 bases). This CDR3 region has 15 residues. Trimming pared 1 base from V and 14 bases from J, leaving 18 bases between. Germline loops: CDR1 MNHEY, CDR2 SMNVEV (reference sequence).

This chain links TRBV20-1 with TRBJ1-2; D call uncertain. V lost 4 bases and J 4 bases, leaving 7 bases between the germline ends. Germline CDR1 and CDR2: DFQATT and SNEGSKA (reference sequence). The CDR3 is 11 amino acids. CDR3 sequence: CSATLTYGYTF. The CDR3 DNA sequence: TGCAGTGCTACCCTGACCTATGGCTACACCTTC.

The chain employs TRBV4-1 and TRBJ2-2; 8 bases match TRBD2. The V gene end was trimmed by 3 bases and the J gene end by 3 bases; junction bases not matched to a gene: 9. This CDR3 contains 17 residues. Germline values: CDR1 MGHRA, CDR2 YSYEKL. The chain's CDR3 is CASSHGGLAIYTGELFF. The CDR3 DNA reads as TGCGCCAGCAGCCACGGAGGACTAGCAATATACACCGGGGAGCTGTTTTTT.

This clone has only one observation. The chain has TRBV10-3 and TRBJ2-2, with D unclear. Germline loops: CDR1 ENHRY, CDR2 SYGVKD. This CDR3 comprises 13 residues. The V end lost 4 bases, the J end lost 9 bases, and 12 bases lay between the germline ends. This chain's CDR3 is CAISVTPSRELFF. CDR3 DNA: TGTGCCATCAGTGTAACCCCCAGCCGGGAGCTGTTTTTT.

The chain recombines TRBV27 with TRBJ2-7; D assignment may be TRBD1 or TRBD2 (5 bases each). Looked up from germline, CDR1 is MNHEY and CDR2 is SMNVEV (reference sequence). Trimming removed 5 bases at V and 5 bases at J, with 28 bases between. CDR3 length: 18 amino acids. CDR3 loop: CASSPLPSTTTWGHEQYF. In DNA, the CDR3 is TGTGCCAGCAGTCCCCTCCCTAGCACCACTACCTGGGGCCACGAGCAGTACTTC.

J is TRBJ2-3 and V is TRBV4-1, with 8 bases fitting TRBD2. The V gene's germline CDR1 is MGHRA and CDR2 YSYEKL. The CDR3 consists of 13 residues. Trimming cost V 4 bases and J 4 bases; bases outside gene matches: 1. CDR3 DNA sequence: TGCGCCAGCAGCCCAGCGGGGGCAGATACGCAGTATTTT. Translated, it gives CASSPAGADTQYF.

This clone occurred once. This chain links TRBV12-3 or TRBV12-4 with TRBJ1-5, with D unresolved. The CDR3 extends over 12 amino acids. V lost 3 bases, J lost 5 bases, and 5 bases lay in between. CDR3 residues: CASSFTDQPQHF. Here the CDR3 DNA reads TGTGCCAGCAGTTTCACGGATCAGCCCCAGCATTTT.

V usage is TRBV3-1 (or the pseudogene TRBV3-2) and J usage is TRBJ2-2, with D possibly called TRBD1 or TRBD2 (6 bases each). This CDR3 has 16 amino acids. V was pared by 4 bases and J by 6 bases, with 18 bases between. Germline CDR1 reads LGHDT; CDR2 reads YNNKEL (reference sequence). The CDR3 sequence is CASSLPGAGSSGELFF. CDR3 coding DNA: TGTGCCAGCAGCCTCCCGGGGGCAGGGAGTTCCGGGGAGCTGTTTTTT.

The rearrangement joins TRBV5-8 to TRBJ2-7; 7 nucleotides match TRBD2. There are 13 residues in the CDR3. CDR1 SGHTS and CDR2 YDEGEE come from the germline V gene. Losses at the gene ends were 2 bases for V and 6 bases for J; bases not matched to a gene: 5. Here the CDR3 DNA reads TGTGCCAGCAGCTTAGGACTAGTAGGCGAGCAGTACTTC. Translated, it gives CASSLGLVGEQYF. Full variable domain (rest looked up from reference TRBV5-8 and TRBJ2-7): EAGVTQSPTHLIKTRGQQATLRCSPISGHTSVYWYQQALGLGLQFLLWYDEGEERNRGNFPPRFSGRQFPNYSSELNVNALELEDSALYLCASSLGLVGEQYFGPGTRLTVT.